The source of this TCR beta chain is a study of T cell changes during pregnancy in multiple sclerosis. Assay used: immunoSEQ multiplex PCR; TCRdb lists only in-frame clones, some missing. The table records about 130,000 clones, 90% to 98% of them present only once. The CDR3 loop spans 17 amino acids. The material was peripheral blood, obtained after pregnancy. This TCR came from a female donor with multiple sclerosis, enrolled in a pregnancy study. V gene TRBV21-1 combines with J gene TRBJ2-1; TRBD1 was called by the table and not checked on the DNA. TRBV21-1 is deemed a pseudogene. The CDR3, as DNA: TGTGCCAGCAGCAAAGCGCAGGGGGTGAGCTCCTACAATGAGCAGTTCTTC. It is translated as CASSKAQGVSSYNEQFF.